The 5 T cell receptor beta chains given below trace back to one sample, sequenced in a study of T cell responses to AZD1222 COVID-19 vaccine. TCRdb's copy holds only in-frame clones and misses some; the assay was immunoSEQ multiplex PCR. The data show 57,000 or so clones, approximately 80% seen once. The source material was peripheral blood, sampled on day 0 of AZD1222 vaccination. These TCRs come from an adult in good health.

The V call is TRBV7-9, the J call TRBJ2-1; D call uncertain. The CDR3 runs 17 residues. Trimming left V 4 bases short and J 9 bases short, with 25 bases between. Germline-derived CDR1 and CDR2 are SEHNR and FQNEAQ (reference sequence). Here the CDR3 DNA reads TGTGCCAGCAGCTCATCGACGAAGGCCCAGAGAATGAGTGAGCAGTTCTTC. It encodes CASSSSTKAQRMSEQFF. Using reference TRBV7-9 and TRBJ2-1 for the parts outside the CDR3, the full variable domain is DTGVSQNPRHKITKRGQNVTFRCDPISEHNRLYWYRQTLGQGPEFLTYFQNEAQLEKSRLLSDRFSAERPKGSFSTLEIQRTEQGDSAMYLCASSSSTKAQRMSEQFFGPGTRLTVL.

The rearrangement joins TRBV5-1 to TRBJ2-2; D gene unclear. CDR1 is SGHRS and CDR2 is YFSETQ in the germline V gene. The V and J ends lost 3 bases and 2 bases respectively, with 11 bases between them. The CDR3 extends over 15 amino acids. In DNA form, the CDR3 reads TGCGCCAGCAGCTCACAAACCACCAACACCGGGGAGCTGTTTTTT. Translating it yields CASSSQTTNTGELFF.

This chain links TRBV5-4 with TRBJ1-2; TRBD1 agrees at 9 bases. The junction had 7 bases not matched to a gene; V was cut back by 0 bases and J by 7 bases. The CDR3 covers 15 residues. CDR1 is SGHNT, CDR2 YYREEE, per germline (reference sequence). CDR3 residues: CASSLETGQGFGYTF. CDR3 nucleotides: TGTGCCAGCAGCTTGGAAACCGGACAGGGGTTTGGCTACACCTTC.

CDR3 protein: CASSMGQGAGGEAFF. As DNA, the CDR3 is TGTGCCAGTAGTATGGGACAGGGGGCGGGTGGTGAAGCTTTCTTT. The J gene is TRBJ1-1, the V gene TRBV19, with 12 nucleotides matching TRBD1. The germline V gene has CDR1 LNHDA and CDR2 SQIVND (reference sequence). V lost 3 bases and J lost 7; bases outside the gene matches: 6. The CDR3 sequence is 15 residues long.

The chain has TRBV18 and TRBJ1-3; D perhaps matches TRBD1 (5 bases). V was shortened by 5 bases and J by 0 bases, with 14 bases between the two germline ends. This CDR3 is built from 16 residues. From germline, CDR1 is KGHSH and CDR2 LQKENI. CDR3 coding DNA: TGTGCCAGCTCATACGGGACGCCGAGCTCTGGAAACACCATATATTTT. Translation: CASSYGTPSSGNTIYF.